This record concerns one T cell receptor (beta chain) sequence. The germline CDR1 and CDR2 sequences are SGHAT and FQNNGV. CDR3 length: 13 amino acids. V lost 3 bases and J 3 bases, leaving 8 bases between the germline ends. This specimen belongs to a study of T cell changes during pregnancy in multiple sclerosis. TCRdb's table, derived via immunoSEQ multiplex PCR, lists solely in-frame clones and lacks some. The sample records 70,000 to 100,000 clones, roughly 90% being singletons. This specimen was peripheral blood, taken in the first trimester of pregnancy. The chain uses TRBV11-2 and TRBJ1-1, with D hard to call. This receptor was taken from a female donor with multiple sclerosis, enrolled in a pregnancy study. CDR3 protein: CASSLRSHTEAFF. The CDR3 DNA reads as TGTGCCAGCAGCTTGCGAAGCCACACTGAAGCTTTCTTT.